These T cell receptor beta chains were read from a single sample in a study of OX40 agonist ivuxolimab in advanced cancers. Generated by immunoSEQ multiplex PCR, the TCRdb table keeps only in-frame clones and is missing some. This table holds roughly 49,000 clones, around nine tenths found once. Sequences were derived from CD4+ or CD8+ T cells sorted from blood, sampled in a trial of the OX40 agonist ivuxolimab. The receptors were sampled from an adult with an advanced solid tumor such as melanoma, head and neck, liver or kidney cancer. The CDR3 runs from the conserved cysteine through the conserved F or W. A D gene is named only where the DNA matches it firmly. Only part of the rows carry a size: once, few, many, or a class if the clone is expanded.

>few|TRBV30|TRBJ2-7|.
TGTGCCTGGAGTGTGAGACGAACAGTACTTACCTACGAGCAGTACTTC
CAWSVRRTVLTYEQYF
>.|TRBV5-6|TRBJ1-1|TRBD1
TGTGCCAGCAGCACGGGGACAGGGGGTTACTTAGCTGAAGCTTTCTTT
CASSTGTGGYLAEAFF
>.|TRBV6-5|TRBJ2-7|TRBD1
TGTGCCAGCAGTTACTCGGACAGGGGGCTCTACGAGCAGTACTTC
CASSYSDRGLYEQYF
>.|TRBV19|TRBJ1-5|TRBD1
TGTGCCAGTAGCATGGGACAGGGGATTAATAGCAATCAGCCCCAGCATTTT
CASSMGQGINSNQPQHF
>.|TRBV19|TRBJ1-1|.
TGTGCCAGTAAAACCGGATCAATGAACACTGAAGCTTTCTTT
CASKTGSMNTEAFF
>many|TRBV6-1|TRBJ1-4|.
TGTGCCAGCAGTACGGGACTCTCCAATGAAAAACTGTTTTTT
CASSTGLSNEKLFF
>few|TRBV27|TRBJ2-3|.
TGTGCCAGCAGTTTATCGAGGCCAGATACGCAGTATTTT
CASSLSRPDTQYF
>once|TRBV6-5|TRBJ2-2|TRBD1
TGTGCCAGCAGTTACCAGACAGGGGGCACCACCGGGGAGCTGTTTTTT
CASSYQTGGTTGELFF
>.|TRBV20-1|TRBJ2-7|.
TGCAGTGCTAGAGATATGCGGGAGCAGTACTTC
CSARDMREQYF
>.|TRBV7-9|TRBJ2-7|TRBD1
TGTGCCAGCAGCCCAGGACAGGGACGCTCCTACGAGCAGTACTTC
CASSPGQGRSYEQYF
>few|TRBV10-3|TRBJ2-7|.
TGTGCCATCAGTGAGTCGGACAGCTCCTACGAGCAGTACTTC
CAISESDSSYEQYF